This TCR beta chain was recorded in a study of response to subunit inactivated influenza vaccine. Notes on the study in general: It was suggested by the authors that few new T cells are recruited by each seasonal influenza vaccination.

MiXCR, run by TCRdb on the RT-PCR reads, gives a single entry per CDR3 protein. Seen here are around 200,000 distinct CDR3 sequences, less than 15% observed once, and the top ten hold 25% to 30%. Germline V gene data show CDR1 as MDHEN and CDR2 as SYDVKM. V was clipped by 6 bases and J by 3 bases, with 12 bases between them. This CDR3 has 14 residues. In the case of this clonotype: Its antigen is currently unknown.

These data were also reused for a study on T cells expressing NK-cell markers. This second report adds: TCR beta cDNA was generated via 5'RACE template switching incorporating UMIs. Seropositivity for HCMV was found in seven of the eight sequenced donors, with one seronegative.

The chain combines TRBV28 with TRBJ1-5, with D perhaps matching TRBD1 (5 bases). The input for sequencing was CD8+ T cells sorted from PBMCs, taken 11 to 12 days after vaccination. This TCR was recovered from a middle-aged man who received an inactivated influenza vaccine. CDR3 DNA sequence: TGTGCCAGCAGCCTGTTGGGGGTCAATCAGCCCCAGCATTTT. Its protein product is CASSLLGVNQPQHF.